The next 15 T cell receptor beta chains were all read from a single sample in a study of cytomegalovirus exposure and HLA in healthy donors (dated by TCRdb to 2016 to 2017). Library preparation employed the immunoSEQ multiplex PCR assay. For the multiplex PCR, a mixture combining 60 forward primers for TCR Vbeta segments and 13 reverse primers for TCR Jbeta segments was used. TCRdb re-hosts the immuneACCESS table, in-frame sequences only. Its copies lack some clones; in the studies checked, an unresolved V gene accounts for under half of them, and the cause for the rest is not known. This sample lists about 150,000 clones; about 79% were detected once. The top ten constitute roughly 0.68% of the sample. What was sequenced was PBMCs. All receptors derive from a male donor in good health and CMV-seronegative.

This clone was counted once. The junction differs from germline at one of its ends, possibly a read error. The CDR3 coding sequence is TGTACCAGCAGCCAAGGGACAGGGGGCGAGGCTGGGGGCACTGAAGCTTTCTTT. Its protein product is CTSSQGTGGEAGGTEAFF. The rearrangement links TRBV4-2 to TRBJ1-1; 12 bases align to TRBD1. The CDR3 totals 18 residues. In germline, CDR1 is LGHNA, CDR2 YNFKEQ.

The chain links TRBV6-5 to TRBJ1-1; 8 bases map to TRBD1. V was pared by 7 bases and J by 6 bases, with 13 bases of the junction left unmatched. The germline V gene encodes CDR1 MNHEY and CDR2 SVGAGI. The length of the CDR3 is 15 residues. The CDR3: CASTSSQGAIAEAFF. CDR3 nucleotide sequence: TGTGCCAGCACCTCCTCCCAGGGGGCCATCGCTGAAGCTTTCTTT.

A word on this clone: The junction does not match germline at one end; this may be a read error. The chain links TRBV7-2 to TRBJ1-1; a possible D gene is TRBD1 (5 bases). Germline CDR1 is SGHTA and CDR2 is FQGNSA. This CDR3 has 14 residues. Here the CDR3 reads CASSIARTGAEAFF. CDR3 nucleotide sequence: TGTGCCAGCAGCATAGCCCGGACGGGGGCTGAAGCTTTCTTT.

The chain has TRBV29-1 and TRBJ2-1, with TRBD2 matching 13 bases. The CDR3 length is 14 residues. Germline V CDR1 and CDR2: SQVTM, ANQGSEA. V lost 3 bases to trimming and J lost 6 bases; unmatched junction nucleotides: 2. Here the CDR3 DNA reads TGCAGCGTTGACCGGACTAGCGGGAGCAATGAGCAGTTCTTC. This encodes CSVDRTSGSNEQFF.

The J gene is TRBJ1-1, the V gene TRBV29-1; 7 nucleotides line up with TRBD1. Germline V gene lookup returns CDR1 SQVTM and CDR2 ANQGSEA. The trim removed 6 bases at V and 1 base at J, leaving 5 bases unmatched. CDR3 length equals 13 residues. Here the CDR3 reads CSVLTGSNTEAFF. Here the CDR3 DNA reads TGCAGCGTCCTGACAGGGTCGAACACTGAAGCTTTCTTT.

This chain uses TRBV18 with TRBJ2-1; D is uncertain. The CDR3 sequence is 13 residues long. Germline CDR1 reads KGHSH; CDR2 reads LQKENI. Trimming cost V 2 bases and J 8 bases, with 10 bases left between them. This CDR3 reads CASSPNLGDEQFF. Here the CDR3 DNA reads TGTGCCAGCTCACCAAACCTGGGCGATGAGCAGTTCTTC.

This clone was seen a single time. The V and J genes are TRBV18 and TRBJ1-1; TRBD1 is a possible D gene (5 bases). The CDR3 is made up of 15 amino acids. The germline V gene has CDR1 KGHSH and CDR2 LQKENI. V was trimmed by 3 bases and J by 4 bases, leaving 15 bases between them. For the CDR3, the DNA is TGTGCCAGCTCACCCTCGACAGAGAGGCCCACTGAAGCTTTCTTT. It codes for CASSPSTERPTEAFF. Full variable domain (outside the CDR3, taken from reference TRBV18 and TRBJ1-1): NAGVMQNPRHLVRRRGQEARLRCSPMKGHSHVYWYRQLPEEGLKFMVYLQKENIIDESGMPKERFSAEFPKEGPSILRIQQVVRGDSAAYFCASSPSTERPTEAFFGQGTRLTVV.

This clone was observed a handful of times. The chain joins TRBV12-5 to TRBJ1-6, with D hard to call. Germline V gene data show CDR1 as LGHNT and CDR2 as FRNRAP. This CDR3 is built from 13 residues. V dropped 2 bases and J dropped 10 bases, with 9 bases sitting between them. This CDR3 is CASGLMLGSPLHF. Written as DNA, the CDR3 is TGTGCTAGTGGTTTGATGCTAGGCTCACCCCTCCACTTT.

V gene TRBV4-1 combines with J gene TRBJ1-3; D is undetermined. The CDR3 is 19 residues long. The ends were cut back, 1 base at V and 0 bases at J, with 19 bases in the middle. CDR1 is MGHRA, CDR2 YSYEKL, per germline. The chain's CDR3 is CASSQGFTSLGSSGNTIYF. The CDR3 DNA follows: TGCGCCAGCAGCCAAGGTTTCACTTCCCTCGGTAGCTCTGGAAACACCATATATTTT.

This clone was seen only a few times. The chain uses TRBV5-1 and TRBJ2-7; D perhaps matches TRBD2 (6 bases). Per germline, CDR1 SGHRS and CDR2 YFSETQ. The CDR3 length is 14 residues. V lost 3 bases to trimming and J lost 1 base, with 11 bases between them. The CDR3: CASSSGTSSYEQYF. As DNA, the CDR3 is TGCGCCAGCAGCTCCGGGACTTCTTCCTACGAGCAGTACTTC.

Note on this clone: The junction shows a germline mismatch at one end, possibly a read error. The chain joins TRBV7-3 to TRBJ2-2; D not resolved. CDR1 is SGHTA, CDR2 FQGTGA, per germline. This CDR3 spans 14 amino acids. The CDR3 coding sequence is TGTGCCAGCAGGTTAAGGGCTCGCACCGGGGAGCTGTTTTTT. It yields the protein CASRLRARTGELFF.

The chain links TRBV4-1 to TRBJ2-3, with D possibly matching TRBD1 (6 bases). Germline assignment: CDR1 MGHRA and CDR2 YSYEKL. V lost 2 bases, J lost 3 bases, and 9 bases lay in between. The CDR3 is 14 residues long. In DNA, the CDR3 is TGCGCCAGCAGCCAACAGGGGCCGACAGATACGCAGTATTTT. Encoded protein: CASSQQGPTDTQYF.

This clone has just a few counts. The chain links TRBV2 to TRBJ1-3, with D possibly TRBD1 on 5 matching bases. CDR3 size: 16 residues. The V gene's germline CDR1 is SNHLY and CDR2 FYNNEI. The germline V and J ends were trimmed by 6 bases and 0 bases, with 15 bases remaining between them. The CDR3 reads CASRSTVRTSGNTIYF. The DNA for the CDR3 is TGTGCCAGCAGATCGACAGTCCGGACCTCTGGAAACACCATATATTTT.

CDR3 region: CAIRETGFNEQFF. As DNA, the CDR3 is TGTGCCATCAGGGAAACAGGGTTCAATGAGCAGTTCTTC. The chain carries TRBV10-3 and TRBJ2-1; a possible D gene is TRBD1 (6 bases). V lost 6 bases to trimming and J lost 6 bases, with 12 bases between them. The germline gives CDR1 ENHRY, CDR2 SYGVKD. The CDR3 is 13 residues long.

The gene calls are TRBV4-3 and TRBJ1-1; no definite D call. V lost 8 bases, J lost 8 bases, and 24 bases lay in between. The CDR3 runs 15 residues. Germline V CDR1 and CDR2: LGHNA, YSLEER. This CDR3 is CASSPSENAIREAFF. The DNA for the CDR3 is TGCGCCAGCTCTCCTTCGGAGAACGCAATACGGGAAGCTTTCTTT.